These T cell receptor beta chains were read from a single sample in a study of patients and donors after allogeneic stem cell transplantation. TCRdb fed the RT-PCR reads into MiXCR, producing one record per CDR3 protein. Among about a million distinct CDR3 sequences listed, roughly 18% were seen once. What was sequenced was blood, either unsorted or a sorted T cell fraction (not recorded which). The receptors originated from a human donor who was either an allogeneic HSCT recipient or a stem cell or donor lymphocyte infusion donor (not recorded which). It is not recorded whose cells these are; they may come from a transplant donor. Each CDR3 is given with its conserved first and last residue. The D gene is left open where the match is weak. Only some rows state a clone size, as once, few, many or a class for expanded clones.

J gene | V gene | clone size | D gene | CDR3 DNA | CDR3 protein
TRBJ2-5 | TRBV7-2 | - | TRBD2 | TGTGCCAGCAGCTTTACAGCTAGCGGGGTACAAGAGACCCAGTACTTC | CASSFTASGVQETQYF
TRBJ2-5 | TRBV7-9 | - | TRBD2 | TGTGCCAGCAGCTTAAGTAGCGGACTAGCGGTAAAAGAGACCCAGTACTTC | CASSLSSGLAVKETQYF
TRBJ2-2 | TRBV20-1 | once | TRBD1 | TGCAGTGCTGGAGGACAGGAGAACACCGGGGAGCTGTTTTTT | CSAGGQENTGELFF
TRBJ2-2 | TRBV5-1 | - | - | TGCGCCAGCAGCCCACGTTTGCGGAACACCGGGGAGCTGTTTTTT | CASSPRLRNTGELFF
TRBJ2-7 | TRBV7-9 | few | - | TGTGCCAGCAGCGGCCGGGGAATCGGTAGGGGAGAGCAGTACTTC | CASSGRGIGRGEQYF
TRBJ1-5 | TRBV7-9 | - | - | TGTGCCAGCAGTCCCTCCCGGGCTGCTAATCAGCCCCAGCATTTT | CASSPSRAANQPQHF
TRBJ2-7 | TRBV6-5 | few | TRBD2 | TGTGCCAGCAGATACTACGCCGGGACTAGCGTCGCCTACGAGCAGTACTTC | CASRYYAGTSVAYEQYF
TRBJ1-3 | TRBV6-1 | - | - | TGTGCCAGCCTTACGCAAGGTGGAAACACCATATATTTT | CASLTQGGNTIYF
TRBJ2-1 | TRBV5-4 | - | TRBD2 | TGTGCCAGCCTCGGGACTAGCGGGAGTGATGAGCAGTTCTTC | CASLGTSGSDEQFF
TRBJ2-5 | TRBV12-3/TRBV12-4 | - | TRBD1 | TGTGCCAGCAGTTTTTCTGGGATTCGGGACAGGGGGAGAGAGACCCAGTACTTC | CASSFSGIRDRGRETQYF
TRBJ2-7 | TRBV7-3 | - | - | TGTGCCAGCAGCTTAACCGGACGTGCTAGGGACTACGAGCAGTACTTC | CASSLTGRARDYEQYF
TRBJ2-3 | TRBV24-1 | few | - | TGTGCCACCCGAGACCCGCGGGATACGCAGTATTTT | CATRDPRDTQYF
TRBJ2-1 | TRBV2 | few | TRBD2 | TGTGCCAGCAGCGGCGGAGCGGGAGGGCCGGGTGAGCAGTTCTTC | CASSGGAGGPGEQFF
TRBJ2-5 | TRBV20-1 | - | TRBD2 | TGCAGTGCTAGGGTCACTAGCGGGAGGGCGGGGGGAGAGACCCAGTACTTC | CSARVTSGRAGGETQYF
TRBJ2-2 | TRBV6-1 | few | - | TGTGCCAGCACCATCGGGGGCGTCTCGAACACCGGGGAGCTGTTTTTT | CASTIGGVSNTGELFF
TRBJ2-3 | TRBV18 | - | - | TGTGCCAGCTCACCACCTTGGACAGAATCCACAGATACGCAGTATTTT | CASSPPWTESTDTQYF
TRBJ2-7 | TRBV20-1 | few | - | TGCAGTGCGTTAGCCTTGGACAGCATATACGAGCAGTACTTC | CSALALDSIYEQYF
TRBJ2-1 | TRBV19 | few | TRBD2 | TGTGCCAGTAGTAGCAGCGGGGGAAACAATGAGCAGTTCTTC | CASSSSGGNNEQFF
TRBJ2-7 | TRBV10-2 | - | - | TGCGCCAGCAGTGAGTCGATAGGACCACCATTGTCCTACGAGCAGTACTTC | CASSESIGPPLSYEQYF
TRBJ2-2 | TRBV9 | - | - | TGTGCCAGCAGGGCCCATCGGGACACCTACACCGGGGAGCTGTTTTTT | CASRAHRDTYTGELFF
TRBJ1-5 | TRBV3-1 | - | - | TGTGCCAGCAGCCAAGGGACTGATAGCAATCAGCCCCAGCATTTT | CASSQGTDSNQPQHF
TRBJ1-2 | TRBV3-1 | - | TRBD1 | TGTGCCAGCAGCCAAGATGGGGGACAGATCAGAACTAATGGCTACACCTTC | CASSQDGGQIRTNGYTF
TRBJ2-5 | TRBV12-3/TRBV12-4 | few | - | TGTGCCAGCAGAAAAGGTTCTAGGGTGCAAGAGACCCAGTACTTC | CASRKGSRVQETQYF
TRBJ2-1 | TRBV4-1 | - | - | TGCGCCAGCAGCCAAGATGCCAACCCCTACAATGAGCAGTTCTTC | CASSQDANPYNEQFF
TRBJ2-1 | TRBV7-7 | - | TRBD2 | TGTGCTAGCAGCCCGTGGGGGACTAGCGGCTACAATGAGCAGTTCTTC | CASSPWGTSGYNEQFF
TRBJ2-7 | TRBV15 | many | - | TGTGCCACCAGCAGATCCAGAGACAGGTGGTTTGTGGAGCAGTACTTC | CATSRSRDRWFVEQYF
TRBJ2-1 | TRBV5-1 | - | - | TGCGCCAGCAGCTTGGATCCAGGGAGCAATGAGCAGTTCTTC | CASSLDPGSNEQFF
TRBJ2-3 | TRBV5-6 | - | - | TGTGCCAGCAGCTTGGTGTCCGGTGGAGGCGGCGATACGCAGTATTTT | CASSLVSGGGGDTQYF
TRBJ1-1 | TRBV20-1 | - | TRBD1 | TGCAGTGCTAGAAGGTCAGGGGGTAGTAACACTGAAGCTTTCTTT | CSARRSGGSNTEAFF
TRBJ1-1 | TRBV13 | - | - | TGTGCCAGCAGCACCCGAACCTCAGGACGGGTGAACACTGAAGCTTTCTTT | CASSTRTSGRVNTEAFF
TRBJ1-1 | TRBV5-1 | many | TRBD1 | TGCGCCAGCAGCTTGAGGGGATCAGGGGGCACTGAAGCTTTCTTT | CASSLRGSGGTEAFF
TRBJ2-7 | TRBV29-1 | - | TRBD2 | TGCAGCGTCGACAGTGTGACAGGGCGGGGGGGCGAGCAGTACTTC | CSVDSVTGRGGEQYF
TRBJ2-2 | TRBV11-3 | many | - | TGTGCCAGCAGCTTAACCGGGGTGAACACCGGGGAGCTGTTTTTT | CASSLTGVNTGELFF
TRBJ2-1 | TRBV5-1 | - | TRBD2 | TGCGCCAGCCGGATTGGGACTAGCGGGGGTGAGCAGTTCTTC | CASRIGTSGGEQFF
TRBJ2-1 | TRBV9 | - | - | TGTGCCAGCAGCGTAGGAGTGGACCATCGTGAAGATGAGCAGTTCTTC | CASSVGVDHREDEQFF
TRBJ1-1 | TRBV7-9 | few | - | TGTGCCAGCAGCTTACAAATTGATAGAGGGGGCACTGAAGCTTTCTTT | CASSLQIDRGGTEAFF
TRBJ2-1 | TRBV12-3/TRBV12-4 | few | - | TGTGCCAGCAGTTCCGACAGTTCCCAGTTTGTCTTC | CASSSDSSQFVF
TRBJ1-2 | TRBV5-1 | - | TRBD1 | TGCGCCAGCAGCTTGACAGGGGTAGGCTATGGCTACACCTTC | CASSLTGVGYGYTF
TRBJ1-1 | TRBV27 | few | - | TGTGCCAGCAGTTTATTTGGCCTGACCACTGAAGCTTTCTTT | CASSLFGLTTEAFF